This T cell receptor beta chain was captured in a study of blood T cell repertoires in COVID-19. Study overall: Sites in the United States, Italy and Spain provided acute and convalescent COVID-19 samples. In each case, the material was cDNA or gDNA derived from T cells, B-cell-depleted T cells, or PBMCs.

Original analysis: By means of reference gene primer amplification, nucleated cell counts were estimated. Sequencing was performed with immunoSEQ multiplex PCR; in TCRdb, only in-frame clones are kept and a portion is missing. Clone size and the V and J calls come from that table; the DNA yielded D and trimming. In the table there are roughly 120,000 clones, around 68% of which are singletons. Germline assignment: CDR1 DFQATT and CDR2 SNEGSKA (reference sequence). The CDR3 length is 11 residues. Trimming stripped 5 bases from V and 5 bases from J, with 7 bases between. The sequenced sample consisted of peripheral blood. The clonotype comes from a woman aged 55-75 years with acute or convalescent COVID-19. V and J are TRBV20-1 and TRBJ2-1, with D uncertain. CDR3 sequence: CSARLDNEQFF. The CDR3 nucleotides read TGCAGTGCTCGACTTGACAATGAGCAGTTCTTC.